Below are 21 T cell receptor beta chains sequenced from a single sample in a study of Ad26.COV2.S vaccination and SARS-CoV-2 variants. Sequenced by immunoSEQ multiplex PCR; TCRdb stores in-frame clones only, minus some. The sample includes fewer than 400,000 clones, roughly 84% of them seen just once. Stated treatment: approximately 18 received Ad26.COV2.S at low or high dose, single or two shots; roughly 5 received placebo; per-sample allocation not given. The study sampled participants on day 63 after the first vaccine or placebo injection. Sequences were derived from peripheral blood, sampled in a trial of Ad26.COV2.S vaccine versus placebo. The receptors shown here come from a person between 18 and 65 years old who received the Ad26.COV2.S COVID-19 vaccine or a placebo.

Here the CDR3 DNA reads TGTGCCAGCAGCTTAAGGAGGACAGGGAAGAACACCGGGGAGCTGTTTTTT. Protein: CASSLRRTGKNTGELFF. V gene TRBV11-2 combines with J gene TRBJ2-2; TRBD1 matches 8 bases. Trimming removed 2 bases from V and 1 base from J; junction bases left unmatched: 6. Germline V gene sequence: CDR1 SGHAT, CDR2 FQNNGV. This CDR3 has 17 residues.

This chain uses TRBV19 with TRBJ1-5, with D possibly TRBD1 on 5 matching bases. The ends were cut back, 3 bases at V and 1 base at J, with 19 bases in the middle. The CDR3 extends over 18 amino acids. Germline V gene lookup returns CDR1 LNHDA and CDR2 SQIVND (reference sequence). The CDR3 loop is CASSMGGDLKGSNQPQHF. The CDR3 bases are TGTGCCAGTAGTATGGGCGGGGATTTGAAGGGGAGCAATCAGCCCCAGCATTTT.

The chain carries TRBV5-1 and TRBJ1-1, with D unclear. This CDR3 is built from 14 residues. Germline V gene sequence: CDR1 SGHRS, CDR2 YFSETQ. Trimming cost V 2 bases and J 6 bases, with 14 bases left between them. The DNA for the CDR3 is TGCGCCAGCAGCTTTGGTGGTGCTCGCCCTGAAGCTTTCTTT. Its protein product is CASSFGGARPEAFF.

The rearrangement joins TRBV3-1 (or the pseudogene TRBV3-2) to TRBJ1-1, with unresolved D. This CDR3 spans 19 amino acids. V lost 3 bases, J lost 1 base, and 24 bases lay in between. Germline CDR1 and CDR2: LGHDT and YNNKEL (reference sequence). CDR3 protein: CASSHLPGEGNPPNTEAFF. CDR3 nucleotide sequence: TGTGCCAGCAGCCATCTCCCCGGGGAAGGGAATCCCCCGAACACTGAAGCTTTCTTT.

The chain joins TRBV2 to TRBJ1-4, with a tentative D call TRBD1 (6 bases). Trimming took off 7 bases at V and 7 bases at J, with 16 bases between the two ends. CDR1 SNHLY and CDR2 FYNNEI come from the germline V gene. The CDR3 covers 14 residues. The CDR3 region has the DNA TGTGCCAGCAAAAAGGGGGTAGGGGGTGAAAAACTGTTTTTT. Its translation is CASKKGVGGEKLFF.

V is TRBV30 and J is TRBJ1-4, with D uncertain. CDR1 and CDR2 from the germline V gene are GTSNPN and SVGIG (reference sequence). V lost 2 bases to trimming and J lost 5 bases, with 18 bases between them. This CDR3 spans 16 amino acids. The CDR3 bases are TGTGCCTGGAGTCCACGGGTGTTCTCGGCGAATGAAAAACTGTTTTTT. Translation: CAWSPRVFSANEKLFF.

V gene TRBV18 combines with J gene TRBJ2-5, with 9 bases matching TRBD2. V shed 0 bases and J 3 bases; nucleotides not matched to a gene: 2. CDR3 length: 15 residues. Per the germline V gene, CDR1 is KGHSH and CDR2 is LQKENI. CDR3 region: CASSPPGGGEETQYF. In DNA form, the CDR3 reads TGTGCCAGCTCACCACCCGGCGGGGGGGAAGAGACCCAGTACTTC.

This chain joins TRBV18 and TRBJ1-2; unclear D gene. In germline, CDR1 is KGHSH, CDR2 LQKENI. The CDR3 consists of 13 residues. Trimming left V 3 bases short and J 2 bases short, with 7 bases between. The CDR3 is CASSPEENYGYTF. The CDR3 DNA sequence: TGTGCCAGCTCACCGGAGGAGAACTATGGCTACACCTTC.

This chain connects TRBV2 to TRBJ2-7, with D possibly matching TRBD1 (7 bases). CDR1 SNHLY and CDR2 FYNNEI come from the germline V gene. The CDR3 loop spans 15 amino acids. The ends were cut back, 6 bases at V and 5 bases at J, with 20 bases in the middle. CDR3 nucleotides: TGTGCCAGCAGGTATGGAGGGGGCGGCACTAACGAGCAGTACTTC. Translation gives CASRYGGGGTNEQYF.

The chain employs TRBV9 and TRBJ1-3; no definite D call. CDR1 is SGDLS and CDR2 is YYNGEE in the germline V gene. V lost 0 bases and J 0 bases, leaving 16 bases between the germline ends. This CDR3 spans 18 amino acids. This chain's CDR3 is CASSVDTNRIDSGNTIYF. The CDR3 bases are TGTGCCAGCAGCGTAGACACAAACCGGATTGACTCTGGAAACACCATATATTTT.

The chain joins TRBV27 to TRBJ1-1; TRBD1 might be the D (6 bases). Trimming stripped 5 bases from V and 0 bases from J, with 19 bases between. Germline V gene lookup returns CDR1 MNHEY and CDR2 SMNVEV (reference sequence). The CDR3 sequence is 17 residues long. The CDR3, as DNA: TGTGCCAGCAGTCCCTACGGGGGCAGGACTTTGAACACTGAAGCTTTCTTT. Its protein product is CASSPYGGRTLNTEAFF.

This sequence joins TRBV30 and TRBJ2-3; D unclear. Germline assignment: CDR1 GTSNPN and CDR2 SVGIG (reference sequence). V shed 2 bases and J shed 12 bases, with 18 bases lying between them. The CDR3 contains 13 residues. The CDR3 loop reads CAWSNGAQNLQYF. The DNA of the CDR3 is TGTGCCTGGAGTAATGGTGCCCAGAACTTACAGTATTTT. Combining the CDR3 with reference TRBV30 and TRBJ2-3 gives the whole variable domain SQTIHQWPATLVQPVGSPLSLECTVEGTSNPNLYWYRQAAGRGLQLLFYSVGIGQISSEVPQNLSASRPQDRQFILSSKKLLLSDSGFYLCAWSNGAQNLQYFGPGTRLTVL.

V usage is TRBV4-3 and J usage is TRBJ1-6; possibly TRBD1 for D (5 bases). This CDR3 spans 15 amino acids. Germline V gene sequence: CDR1 LGHNA, CDR2 YSLEER. Trimming left V 4 bases short and J 6 bases short, with 13 bases between. CDR3 protein: CASSLRDSPNSPLHF. As DNA, the CDR3 is TGCGCCAGCAGCCTTCGAGACAGTCCTAATTCACCCCTCCACTTT.

The rearrangement joins TRBV6-2 or TRBV6-3 to TRBJ2-7, with D possibly TRBD1 on 5 matching bases. Trimming removed 2 bases at V and 2 bases at J, with 10 bases between. Germline CDR1 and CDR2: MNHEY and SVGEGT. The CDR3 totals 14 residues. This CDR3 reads CASSYGAVPYEQYF. In DNA form, the CDR3 reads TGTGCCAGCAGTTACGGGGCAGTCCCCTACGAGCAGTACTTC.

V is TRBV19 and J is TRBJ2-4; D remains ambiguous. Trimming pared 3 bases from V and 1 base from J, leaving 19 bases between. This CDR3 is built from 18 residues. CDR1 and CDR2 from the germline V gene are LNHDA and SQIVND (reference sequence). The CDR3 DNA sequence: TGTGCCAGTAGTATGGGTCAAGGGTGGGATCGGGCCAAAAACATTCAGTACTTC. It is translated as CASSMGQGWDRAKNIQYF.

The chain couples TRBV18 to TRBJ2-5, with D unclear. The germline V gene encodes CDR1 KGHSH and CDR2 LQKENI. CDR3 size: 14 residues. Deletions cut 0 bases from V and 5 bases from J, with 10 bases between. The CDR3 bases are TGTGCCAGCTCACCACCTACCAGCCGTGAGACCCAGTACTTC. The encoded protein is CASSPPTSRETQYF.

This clone has just one count. The chain combines TRBV19 with TRBJ1-3; D might be TRBD1 (5 bases). CDR3 length: 16 amino acids. Germline V gene lookup returns CDR1 LNHDA and CDR2 SQIVND (reference sequence). The germline V and J ends were trimmed by 5 bases and 2 bases, with 16 bases remaining between them. The CDR3 reads CASSLRQSLTGNTIYF. The CDR3 DNA reads TGTGCCAGTAGTCTTCGACAGTCTTTGACTGGAAACACCATATATTTT. Full variable domain (rest looked up from reference TRBV19 and TRBJ1-3): DGGITQSPKYLFRKEGQNVTLSCEQNLNHDAMYWYRQDPGQGLRLIYYSQIVNDFQKGDIAEGYSVSREKKESFPLTVTSAQKNPTAFYLCASSLRQSLTGNTIYFGEGSWLTVV.

In its sample, this clone was seen once. This rearrangement joins TRBV19 to TRBJ2-6; 7 nucleotides agree with TRBD1. The ends lost 5 bases at V and 1 base at J; junction bases unmatched: 5. The germline gives CDR1 LNHDA, CDR2 SQIVND (reference sequence). The CDR3 spans 16 residues. CDR3: CASSREGQSGANVLTF. In DNA form, the CDR3 reads TGTGCCAGTAGTCGAGAGGGACAGTCTGGGGCCAACGTCCTGACTTTC.

The genes are TRBV5-1 and TRBJ2-7; 8 bases match TRBD1. Germline CDR1 is SGHRS and CDR2 is YFSETQ. This CDR3 comprises 16 residues. V was pared by 4 bases and J by 0 bases, with 9 bases of the junction left unmatched. The CDR3 reads CASSKNQGAISYEQYF. DNA for the CDR3: TGCGCCAGCAGCAAAAATCAGGGGGCTATCTCCTACGAGCAGTACTTC. Complete variable domain (other parts from reference TRBV5-1 and TRBJ2-7): KAGVTQTPRYLIKTRGQQVTLSCSPISGHRSVSWYQQTPGQGLQFLFEYFSETQRNKGNFPGRFSGRQFSNSRSEMNVSTLELGDSALYLCASSKNQGAISYEQYFGPGTRLTVT.

CDR3 sequence (DNA): TGTGCCAGCAGCCCCGGATCCGCACGGGGTGTGCCCCAGCATTTT. It yields the protein CASSPGSARGVPQHF. The rearrangement joins TRBV6-2 or TRBV6-3 to TRBJ1-5; D remains unclear. The CDR3 length is 15 residues. Trimming took off 6 bases at V and 9 bases at J, with 21 bases between the two ends. Germline V lookup: CDR1 MNHEY, CDR2 SVGEGT.

This clone was seen a single time. The rearrangement joins TRBV2 to TRBJ2-1; either TRBD1 or TRBD2 may supply D (7 bases each). The CDR3 is 15 amino acids. The V end was cut by 8 bases, the J end by 3 bases, with 17 bases between. Germline V gives CDR1 SNHLY, CDR2 FYNNEI. This CDR3 reads CASARGGDYYNEQFF. CDR3 bases: TGTGCCAGCGCCAGGGGGGGGGATTACTACAATGAGCAGTTCTTC.